This T cell receptor (beta chain) comes out of a study of T cell repertoires in cytomegalovirus infection. At the level of the study: CMV infection together with matching HLA type was indicated by public TCR beta signatures. Study results and limitations: Predominance within the ex vivo response was attributable to HLA-C-restricted CMV-specific TCR beta clonotypes.

Details on this clonotype: The antigen remains undetermined.

TCRdb reprocessed the reads with MiXCR, giving one entry per CDR3 protein. The sample has about 240,000 distinct CDR3 sequences, around 6.4% seen once. Germline CDR1 and CDR2: SGHKS and YYEKEE (reference sequence). The CDR3 length is 14 residues. V gave up 2 bases and J gave up 8 bases; unmatched junction bases: 5. The material sequenced was PBMCs. This rearrangement joins TRBV5-5 to TRBJ1-1; TRBD1 agrees at 11 bases. The sequence was collected from a human donor in good health (CMV status not recorded). Some clones in this sample may be carry-over from other donors' samples. The DNA of the CDR3 is TGTGCCAGCAGCTTTGGACAGGGGGCATACGAAGCTTTCTTT. It yields the protein CASSFGQGAYEAFF.